Detailed here is one TCR beta chain. The antigen is unknown. These data come from a study of cytomegalovirus exposure and HLA in healthy donors. The PCR was carried out with 60 Vbeta primers and 13 Jbeta primers. Assay: immunoSEQ multiplex PCR; the TCRdb copy retains only in-frame clones and omits some. This specimen shows about 200,000 clones; the ten leading clones hold 1.1%. Study-wide results and limits: Through in vitro validation, a few CMV-associated chains were shown to be specific for CMV antigens. The authors later linked a missense DCLRE1C variant to TCR beta V- and J-gene trimming.

V lost 5 bases, J lost 3 bases, and 7 bases stayed unmatched. The CDR3 extends over 14 amino acids. CDR1 is MNHNS, CDR2 SASEGT, per germline. Sample: PBMCs. The chain uses TRBV6-1 and TRBJ2-7, with 7 nucleotides matching TRBD1. The clonotype originates from a girl aged 2-10 years in good health and CMV-seropositive. The CDR3 sequence: CASSRQGPIYEQYF. CDR3 nucleotide sequence: TGTGCCAGCAGTCGACAGGGCCCCATCTACGAGCAGTACTTC.